One TCR beta chain is described in this entry. This sample was included in a study of technical replicates of blood from a few donors. This CDR3 region has 14 residues. The germline V gene encodes CDR1 GTSNPN and CDR2 SVGIG (reference sequence). Unmatched junction bases numbered 7, after V lost 2 bases and J lost 4 bases. This table comes from immunoSEQ multiplex PCR, and its TCRdb copy is limited to in-frame clones, with some not included. The sample holds tens of thousands of clones, around 90% seen once. Input material: T cells isolated from PBMCs. The receptor was isolated from a human donor in good health. V gene TRBV30 combines with J gene TRBJ2-7; 8 bases are shared with TRBD2. The CDR3, as DNA: TGTGCCTGGAGTAGGGGTAGCGGGACTTACGAGCAGTACTTC. Protein: CAWSRGSGTYEQYF.